The present TCR beta chain was sequenced within a study of blood T cell repertoires in COVID-19. Original handling: Amplified reference gene primers provided the basis for estimating nucleated cell counts. Using immunoSEQ multiplex PCR, the repertoire was profiled, and TCRdb retains in-frame clones only, with some absent. V and J calls and clone size follow that table, whereas D and trimming were derived from the DNA. The sample lists roughly 330,000 clones, just over 85% occurring once. Trimming removed 0 bases from V and 8 bases from J; junction bases left unmatched: 6. From germline, CDR1 is LNHDA and CDR2 SQIVND (reference sequence). This CDR3 contains 15 residues.

The source material was PBMCs or T cells enriched from blood (not recorded which). The chain uses TRBV19 and TRBJ1-4, with TRBD1 identical over 7 bases. The source is a woman in her late teens or twenties who had recovered from COVID-19. The CDR3 DNA reads TGTGCCAGTAGTATAGACAACAGGGGAAGGGAAAAACTGTTTTTT. This gives the protein CASSIDNRGREKLFF.